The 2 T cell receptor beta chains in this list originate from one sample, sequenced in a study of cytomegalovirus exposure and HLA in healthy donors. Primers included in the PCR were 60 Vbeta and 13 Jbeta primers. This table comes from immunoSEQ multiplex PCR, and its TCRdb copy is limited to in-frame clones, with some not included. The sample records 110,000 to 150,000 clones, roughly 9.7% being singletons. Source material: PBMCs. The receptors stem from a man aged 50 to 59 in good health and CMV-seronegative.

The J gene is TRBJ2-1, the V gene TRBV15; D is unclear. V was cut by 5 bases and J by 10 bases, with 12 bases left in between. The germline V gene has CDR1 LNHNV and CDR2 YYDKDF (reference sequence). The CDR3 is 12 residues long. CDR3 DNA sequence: TGTGCCACCAGCTGGAGTCGCGAGGAGCAGTTCTTC. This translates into CATSWSREEQFF.

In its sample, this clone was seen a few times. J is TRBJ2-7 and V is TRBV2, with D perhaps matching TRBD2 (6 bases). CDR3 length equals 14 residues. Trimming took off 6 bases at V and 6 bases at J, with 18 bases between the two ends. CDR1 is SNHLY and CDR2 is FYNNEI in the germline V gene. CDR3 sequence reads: CASSAGPTFAEQYF. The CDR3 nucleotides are TGTGCCAGCAGCGCGGGACCGACCTTCGCCGAGCAGTACTTC.